This entry lists 25 T cell receptor beta chains sequenced from one sample in a study of control samples from healthy donors and cancer patients. Data came from immunoSEQ multiplex PCR; TCRdb stores just in-frame clones and leaves some out. Among under 100,000 clones listed, roughly nine tenths were seen once. Sequenced input: PBMCs. The source of these receptors is a woman in her forties or fifties with colorectal cancer.

This chain connects TRBV18 to TRBJ1-1; 9 nucleotides agree with TRBD1. CDR1 and CDR2 from the germline V gene are KGHSH and LQKENI. V trimming: 1 base; J trimming: 3 bases; junction bases outside the gene matches: 3. The CDR3 sequence is 15 residues long. The CDR3 region has the DNA TGTGCCAGCTCACCACTACAGGGGGCGGACACTGAAGCTTTCTTT. Amino acids: CASSPLQGADTEAFF. The full variable domain, completed using reference TRBV18 and TRBJ1-1, is NAGVMQNPRHLVRRRGQEARLRCSPMKGHSHVYWYRQLPEEGLKFMVYLQKENIIDESGMPKERFSAEFPKEGPSILRIQQVVRGDSAAYFCASSPLQGADTEAFFGQGTRLTVV.

The V gene is TRBV6-5, the J gene TRBJ2-6; TRBD1 matches 7 bases. In germline, CDR1 is MNHEY, CDR2 SVGAGI. V lost 4 bases to trimming and J lost 3 bases; unmatched junction nucleotides: 6. The CDR3 totals 16 residues. CDR3 region: CASSSGQARGANVLTF. Here the CDR3 DNA reads TGTGCCAGCAGTTCCGGACAGGCCCGTGGGGCCAACGTCCTGACTTTC.

This rearrangement joins TRBV3-1 (or the pseudogene TRBV3-2) to TRBJ2-3, with D tentatively TRBD1 (7 bases). This CDR3 has 15 residues. The V and J ends lost 4 bases and 3 bases respectively, with 14 bases between them. The V gene's germline CDR1 is LGHDT and CDR2 YNNKEL (reference sequence). The CDR3 is CASSPQGGETDTQYF. CDR3 in DNA: TGTGCCAGCAGCCCTCAGGGGGGAGAGACAGATACGCAGTATTTT.

The genes are TRBV7-9 and TRBJ2-1, with 14 bases that match TRBD2. Germline V CDR1 and CDR2: SEHNR, FQNEAQ (reference sequence). The V and J ends lost 4 bases and 8 bases, in that order; junction bases with no gene match: 13. CDR3 size: 18 residues. DNA of the CDR3: TGTGCCAGCAGCTATTACCCGAAGACTAGCGGGGGGGCACATGAGCAGTTCTTC. This translates into CASSYYPKTSGGAHEQFF. Combining the CDR3 with reference TRBV7-9 and TRBJ2-1 gives the whole variable domain DTGVSQNPRHKITKRGQNVTFRCDPISEHNRLYWYRQTLGQGPEFLTYFQNEAQLEKSRLLSDRFSAERPKGSFSTLEIQRTEQGDSAMYLCASSYYPKTSGGAHEQFFGPGTRLTVL.

A few counts support this clone. The chain combines TRBV5-6 with TRBJ1-2; TRBD1 matches at 7 bases. Losses at the gene ends were 1 base for V and 2 bases for J; bases not matched to a gene: 5. The CDR3 spans 15 residues. The V gene's germline CDR1 is SGHDT and CDR2 YYEEEE. CDR3 bases: TGTGCCAGCAGCTTGCGGGGACAGACAAACTATGGCTACACCTTC. Translating it yields CASSLRGQTNYGYTF. The full variable domain, completed using reference TRBV5-6 and TRBJ1-2, is DAGVTQSPTHLIKTRGQQVTLRCSPKSGHDTVSWYQQALGQGPQFIFQYYEEEERQRGNFPDRFSGHQFPNYSSELNVNALLLGDSALYLCASSLRGQTNYGYTFGSGTRLTVV.

The chain combines TRBV2 with TRBJ1-5; D is perhaps TRBD1 (5 bases). The ends were cut back, 6 bases at V and 3 bases at J, with 12 bases in the middle. The CDR3 has 14 residues. Germline CDR1 SNHLY, CDR2 FYNNEI. The CDR3 DNA reads TGTGCCAGCAGAAGACCGACAGACAATCAGCCCCAGCATTTT. Translated, it gives CASRRPTDNQPQHF.

Concerning this clone: Given a much more abundant clone one base away, this may be a read error. The rearrangement uses TRBV2 and TRBJ2-1; D might be TRBD1 (5 bases). Germline CDR1 SNHLY, CDR2 FYNNEI. The ends were cut back, 7 bases at V and 4 bases at J, with 11 bases in the middle. This CDR3 region has 13 residues. The CDR3 sequence is CASKGRVYNEQFF. CDR3 in DNA: TGTGCCAGCAAGGGCAGGGTATACAATGAGCAGTTCTTC.

The rearrangement uses TRBV6-4 and TRBJ1-1; unclear D gene. Looked up from germline, CDR1 is MRHNA and CDR2 is SNTAGT. The CDR3 runs 13 residues. V was shortened by 8 bases and J by 0 bases, with 10 bases between the two germline ends. The CDR3 nucleotides are TGTGCCAGCTCTGACCGGGTGAACACTGAAGCTTTCTTT. Amino acid sequence: CASSDRVNTEAFF.

The sample holds a few counts of this clone. This rearrangement joins TRBV5-6 to TRBJ1-5; weak D call: TRBD1 (5 bases). Germline loops: CDR1 SGHDT, CDR2 YYEEEE. Trimming left V 2 bases short and J 6 bases short, with 15 bases between. This CDR3 is built from 15 residues. This CDR3 reads CASSFGQGGFQPQHF. The CDR3 DNA reads as TGTGCCAGCAGCTTCGGGCAGGGAGGCTTTCAGCCCCAGCATTTT.

The chain is built from TRBV19 and TRBJ1-1; 11 bases line up with TRBD1. With V trimmed by 10 bases and J by 10 bases, 14 bases remained unmatched. Germline CDR1 and CDR2: LNHDA and SQIVND (reference sequence). The CDR3 loop spans 14 amino acids. CDR3 coding DNA: TGTGCCACCGCGAGTACCGGACAGGGGGCGCGAGCTTTCTTT. Amino acids: CATASTGQGARAFF.

This clone was found once. The genes are TRBV2 and TRBJ1-1, with D possibly being TRBD1 (5 bases). Between the trimmed V and J ends, which lost 0 bases and 11 bases, there was a span of 7 bases. The CDR3 runs 11 residues. Germline V CDR1 and CDR2: SNHLY, FYNNEI. The CDR3 sequence: CASSEAGDAFF. The DNA of the CDR3 is TGTGCCAGCAGTGAAGCAGGGGACGCTTTCTTT.

This chain connects TRBV4-3 to TRBJ2-2; 10 nucleotides line up with TRBD2. J lost 2 bases, V lost 0 bases, and 6 bases had no gene match. The CDR3 runs to 18 residues. Germline values: CDR1 LGHNA, CDR2 YSLEER. Here the CDR3 reads CASSQDYSGGANTGELFF. CDR3 DNA sequence: TGCGCCAGCAGCCAAGATTACAGCGGGGGGGCCAACACCGGGGAGCTGTTTTTT.

The V and J genes are TRBV7-3 and TRBJ2-1; TRBD2 aligns across 13 bases. V lost 5 bases to trimming and J lost 4 bases; unmatched junction nucleotides: 2. This CDR3 is 15 amino acids long. Per germline, CDR1 SGHTA and CDR2 FQGTGA. CDR3: CASSPGLAGYNEQFF. In DNA form, the CDR3 reads TGTGCCAGCAGCCCGGGACTAGCGGGGTACAATGAGCAGTTCTTC.

The chain combines TRBV6-1 with TRBJ2-1, with 9 positions matching TRBD1. Germline CDR1 is MNHNS and CDR2 is SASEGT. The CDR3 length is 15 residues. V lost 1 base to trimming and J lost 8 bases; unmatched junction nucleotides: 6. This CDR3 reads CASSEGGQGTDEQFF. The CDR3 nucleotides are TGTGCCAGCAGTGAAGGGGGACAGGGAACGGATGAGCAGTTCTTC.

The J gene is TRBJ1-2, the V gene TRBV4-1; the match to TRBD1 covers 7 bases. This CDR3 has 16 residues. CDR1 is MGHRA, CDR2 YSYEKL, per germline. V lost 1 base, J lost 2 bases, and 7 bases stayed unmatched. CDR3 sequence: CASSQAHDRVNYGYTF. CDR3 nucleotide sequence: TGCGCCAGCAGCCAAGCCCACGACAGGGTGAACTATGGCTACACCTTC.

This sequence joins TRBV6-6 and TRBJ2-1, with TRBD1 identical over 9 bases. CDR1 and CDR2 (germline): MNHNY, SVGAGI (reference sequence). Trimming took 0 bases from V and 5 from J; bases not matched to a gene: 5. The CDR3 consists of 16 residues. The CDR3 spells CASSYSTGGTHNEQFF. The CDR3 region has the DNA TGTGCCAGCAGTTACTCGACAGGGGGTACTCACAATGAGCAGTTCTTC.

This clone was observed once. This chain connects TRBV5-6 to TRBJ1-2; a possible D gene is TRBD1 (6 bases). The CDR3 runs 16 residues. Trimming removed 4 bases from V and 4 bases from J, with 20 bases in between. The germline V gene encodes CDR1 SGHDT and CDR2 YYEEEE. The CDR3 DNA follows: TGTGCCAGCAGCCCTCTTCGGGGGCGAATGAGCTATGGCTACACCTTC. It translates to CASSPLRGRMSYGYTF.

This chain uses TRBV7-8 with TRBJ2-5, with unresolved D. V gave up 2 bases and J gave up 5 bases, with 9 bases separating them. Germline V gene data show CDR1 as SGHVS and CDR2 as FQNEAQ. The CDR3 covers 13 residues. The CDR3 region is CASSLPVGETQYF. DNA of the CDR3: TGTGCCAGCAGCTTACCGGTCGGGGAGACCCAGTACTTC.

The CDR3 reads CASTPYNTEAFF. The CDR3 nucleotides read TGTGCCAGCACCCCGTACAACACTGAAGCTTTCTTT. The J gene is TRBJ1-1, the V gene TRBV28; unclear D gene. V was shortened by 7 bases and J by 2 bases, with 8 bases between the two germline ends. The CDR3 extends over 12 amino acids. CDR1 MDHEN and CDR2 SYDVKM come from the germline V gene.

This chain links TRBV3-1 (or the pseudogene TRBV3-2) with TRBJ2-3, with D perhaps matching TRBD1 (5 bases). Per germline, CDR1 LGHDT and CDR2 YNNKEL (reference sequence). The CDR3 has 13 amino acids. V was shortened by 0 bases and J by 5 bases, with 6 bases between the two germline ends. The CDR3 loop reads CASSQDRGDTQYF. The CDR3 DNA sequence: TGTGCCAGCAGCCAAGATAGGGGAGATACGCAGTATTTT.

The chain links TRBV9 to TRBJ2-3; 13 nucleotides align to TRBD2. CDR3 length equals 20 residues. Per the germline V gene, CDR1 is SGDLS and CDR2 is YYNGEE. With V trimmed by 4 bases and J by 0 bases, 14 bases remained unmatched. The CDR3 sequence: CASSKGLAGFTRTSTDTQYF. As DNA, the CDR3 is TGTGCCAGCAGCAAGGGACTAGCGGGGTTCACCCGGACTAGCACAGATACGCAGTATTTT.

The sample holds a few counts of this clone. The J gene is TRBJ2-5, the V gene TRBV7-2, with D perhaps given as TRBD1 or TRBD2 (5 bases each). V shed 4 bases and J shed 6 bases, with 12 bases lying between them. The CDR3 totals 13 residues. Germline-derived CDR1 and CDR2 are SGHTA and FQGNSA. CDR3 sequence reads: CASSYEGRKTQYF. In DNA, the CDR3 is TGTGCCAGCAGCTATGAGGGGAGAAAGACCCAGTACTTC.

The rearrangement joins TRBV27 to TRBJ1-2; 10 nucleotides match TRBD1. Germline assignment: CDR1 MNHEY and CDR2 SMNVEV (reference sequence). This CDR3 spans 15 amino acids. Trimming at V came to 7 bases and at J to 5 bases, leaving 10 bases not matched to a gene. The CDR3 bases are TGTGCCAGCACCTCTTTGACAGGGGGCCTGTATGGCTACACCTTC. Protein sequence: CASTSLTGGLYGYTF.

The CDR3 DNA is TGTGCCAGCAGACCAGACGGGAGTCAAGAGACCCAGTACTTC. Translation gives CASRPDGSQETQYF. This chain uses TRBV6-6 with TRBJ2-5, with D tentatively TRBD2 (6 bases). Germline assignment: CDR1 MNHNY and CDR2 SVGAGI (reference sequence). CDR3 length: 14 residues. V was trimmed by 6 bases and J by 2 bases, leaving 13 bases between them.

This chain connects TRBV19 to TRBJ2-1; 7 bases align to TRBD2. Per germline, CDR1 LNHDA and CDR2 SQIVND (reference sequence). V lost 4 bases and J lost 8; bases outside the gene matches: 2. The CDR3 extends over 12 amino acids. The chain's CDR3 is CASSKAGHEQFF. The CDR3 region has the DNA TGTGCCAGTAGTAAAGCGGGGCATGAGCAGTTCTTC.